These T cell receptor beta chains were read from a single sample in a study of blood T cell repertoires in COVID-19. Data came from immunoSEQ multiplex PCR; TCRdb stores just in-frame clones and leaves some out. The table has around 320,000 clones, 70% to 90% seen once; the top ten hold 7.2%. The sample taken for sequencing was peripheral blood. The origin of the receptors is a human donor in a cohort sampled during active COVID-19. The conserved cysteine and the conserved F or W are not part of the CDR3 here. The D gene is left open where the match is weak. Size tells how often a clone was seen (once, few, many) or the class of an expanded clone, and some rows leave it out.

clone size: .; D gene: .; V gene: TRBV11-2; CDR3 length: 13; CDR3 protein: ASSLETGKNSPLH
clone size: .; D gene: TRBD2; V gene: TRBV2; CDR3 length: 13; CDR3 protein: ASSPTSGGAIEQF
clone size: .; D gene: TRBD2; V gene: TRBV2; CDR3 length: 13; CDR3 protein: ASSETGGPTDTQY
clone size: .; D gene: .; V gene: TRBV11-2; CDR3 length: 13; CDR3 protein: ASRRRSRQGSPLH
clone size: .; D gene: .; V gene: TRBV6-4; CDR3 length: 11; CDR3 protein: ASRRPREKPQH
clone size: .; D gene: TRBD1; V gene: TRBV2; CDR3 length: 12; CDR3 protein: ASSHRGGNQPQH
clone size: .; D gene: .; V gene: TRBV19; CDR3 length: 11; CDR3 protein: ASSANTNYGYT
clone size: .; D gene: TRBD1; V gene: TRBV6-5; CDR3 length: 12; CDR3 protein: ASSRQGAGYGYT
clone size: once; D gene: .; V gene: TRBV10-3; CDR3 length: 9; CDR3 protein: AISDPYEQY
clone size: .; D gene: TRBD1; V gene: TRBV6-5; CDR3 length: 11; CDR3 protein: AGTEQNTDTQY
clone size: .; D gene: TRBD2; V gene: TRBV7-2; CDR3 length: 14; CDR3 protein: ASSLVSGGITDTQY
clone size: once; D gene: .; V gene: TRBV6-4; CDR3 length: 11; CDR3 protein: ASSFSSSYEQY
clone size: .; D gene: TRBD1; V gene: TRBV5-5; CDR3 length: 14; CDR3 protein: ASSRPGQTTTYEQY
clone size: .; D gene: .; V gene: TRBV7-7; CDR3 length: 12; CDR3 protein: ASSLAGRGNTIY
clone size: .; D gene: .; V gene: TRBV5-4; CDR3 length: 12; CDR3 protein: ASSSAAGLDTQY
clone size: .; D gene: .; V gene: TRBV5-1; CDR3 length: 12; CDR3 protein: ASSLGGGQGEAF
clone size: .; D gene: TRBD2; V gene: TRBV6-5; CDR3 length: 13; CDR3 protein: ASNGLAGSTDTQY
clone size: .; D gene: .; V gene: TRBV29-1; CDR3 length: 12; CDR3 protein: SGFRQGPQETQY
clone size: .; D gene: TRBD1; V gene: TRBV24-1; CDR3 length: 11; CDR3 protein: ATNKGAGDTQY
clone size: .; D gene: .; V gene: TRBV4-1; CDR3 length: 10; CDR3 protein: ASSGQGGEQY
clone size: .; D gene: .; V gene: TRBV2; CDR3 length: 9; CDR3 protein: ASNRGYEQY
clone size: .; D gene: .; V gene: TRBV7-9; CDR3 length: 14; CDR3 protein: ASSFGQFPNTGELF
clone size: .; D gene: .; V gene: TRBV9; CDR3 length: 11; CDR3 protein: ASSVRGMDEQY
clone size: .; D gene: TRBD2; V gene: TRBV6-4; CDR3 length: 12; CDR3 protein: ASSESGGADTQY
clone size: .; D gene: .; V gene: TRBV12-3/TRBV12-4; CDR3 length: 9; CDR3 protein: ASSLNEKLF
clone size: .; D gene: .; V gene: TRBV5-4; CDR3 length: 12; CDR3 protein: ASSLNGVDDTQY
clone size: .; D gene: .; V gene: TRBV27; CDR3 length: 14; CDR3 protein: ASPISRYFMNTEAF
clone size: .; D gene: .; V gene: TRBV28; CDR3 length: 11; CDR3 protein: ASTEGPSYEQY
clone size: few; D gene: .; V gene: TRBV6-5; CDR3 length: 11; CDR3 protein: AARRGIGQPQH
clone size: .; D gene: TRBD1; V gene: TRBV19; CDR3 length: 14; CDR3 protein: ASSRRQGDAKNIQY
clone size: many; D gene: .; V gene: TRBV4-1; CDR3 length: 12; CDR3 protein: ASSPNVAGKEQY
clone size: .; D gene: .; V gene: TRBV10-3; CDR3 length: 12; CDR3 protein: AIYFLADYYEQY
clone size: .; D gene: TRBD1; V gene: TRBV27; CDR3 length: 13; CDR3 protein: ASSLAQGQGVGYT
clone size: .; D gene: TRBD1; V gene: TRBV7-9; CDR3 length: 13; CDR3 protein: ASSNRDRGNSPLH
clone size: .; D gene: TRBD1; V gene: TRBV5-1; CDR3 length: 13; CDR3 protein: ASSLVQGMNTEAF
clone size: .; D gene: .; V gene: TRBV6-5; CDR3 length: 13; CDR3 protein: ASSSTGKLADTQY
clone size: .; D gene: TRBD1; V gene: TRBV3-1/TRBV3-2; CDR3 length: 13; CDR3 protein: ASSPRQGTAREQY
clone size: .; D gene: .; V gene: TRBV3-1/TRBV3-2; CDR3 length: 13; CDR3 protein: ASSQGGRSYNEQF
clone size: .; D gene: TRBD1; V gene: TRBV6-5; CDR3 length: 14; CDR3 protein: ASSYRTGNSNYGYT
clone size: .; D gene: .; V gene: TRBV10-1; CDR3 length: 13; CDR3 protein: ASAEGSGDTDTQY
clone size: .; D gene: TRBD1; V gene: TRBV6-5; CDR3 length: 13; CDR3 protein: ASSSRTGGYTEAF
clone size: .; D gene: .; V gene: TRBV6-1; CDR3 length: 11; CDR3 protein: ASSETAHQPQH
clone size: .; D gene: TRBD2; V gene: TRBV20-1; CDR3 length: 9; CDR3 protein: SAWTSGGQF
clone size: .; D gene: .; V gene: TRBV27; CDR3 length: 11; CDR3 protein: ASSWVGGEKLF
clone size: .; D gene: .; V gene: TRBV7-9; CDR3 length: 14; CDR3 protein: ASSLTTGLTTGELF
clone size: .; D gene: TRBD2; V gene: TRBV19; CDR3 length: 14; CDR3 protein: ASSIMGRGTYNEQF
clone size: .; D gene: .; V gene: TRBV10-1; CDR3 length: 11; CDR3 protein: ASSESSGGELF
clone size: .; D gene: .; V gene: TRBV3-1/TRBV3-2; CDR3 length: 12; CDR3 protein: ASSQESAGNTIY
clone size: .; D gene: .; V gene: TRBV7-9; CDR3 length: 9; CDR3 protein: ASSLVIEAF
clone size: .; D gene: TRBD1; V gene: TRBV6-5; CDR3 length: 12; CDR3 protein: ASRTGGNNYGYT
clone size: .; D gene: .; V gene: TRBV18; CDR3 length: 12; CDR3 protein: ASSPPVGATEAF